This T cell receptor (beta chain) was sequenced in a study of blood T cell repertoires in COVID-19. Study-level information: Samples taken during acute and convalescent COVID-19 were collected in the United States, Italy and Spain.

The germline CDR1 and CDR2 sequences are KGHSH and LQKENI. The CDR3 runs to 15 residues. V shed 3 bases, J shed 0 bases, and the junction held 0 bases outside the gene matches. Original processing notes: How many nucleated cells were present was estimated from reference gene primer amplification. Sequenced by immunoSEQ multiplex PCR; TCRdb stores in-frame clones only, minus some. Clonal size and the V and J genes are those of that table, whereas D and trimming came from the DNA. Here the sample spans fewer than 50,000 clones, 69% being singletons. This TCR derives from an elderly man with acute or convalescent COVID-19. The chain uses TRBV18 and TRBJ2-2; 8 bases align to TRBD1. Sequencing input: peripheral blood. CDR3 bases: TGTGCCAGCTCACCGGACAGGGCGAACACCGGGGAGCTGTTTTTT. This sequence encodes CASSPDRANTGELFF. The full variable domain, with the rest looked up from reference TRBV18 and TRBJ2-2, is NAGVMQNPRHLVRRRGQEARLRCSPMKGHSHVYWYRQLPEEGLKFMVYLQKENIIDESGMPKERFSAEFPKEGPSILRIQQVVRGDSAAYFCASSPDRANTGELFFGEGSRLTVL.